The subject of this entry is one TCR beta chain. The data were obtained in a study of cytomegalovirus exposure and HLA in healthy donors. The PCR contained 60 Vbeta and 13 Jbeta primers. Sequencing used immunoSEQ multiplex PCR; TCRdb keeps in-frame clones, though not all of them. This sample has nearly 110,000 clones, with approximately 84% found just once. There are 14 residues in the CDR3. V shed 3 bases, J shed 4 bases, and the junction held 4 bases outside the gene matches. Germline CDR1 reads WSHSY; CDR2 reads SAAADI. Source material: PBMCs. The receptor's source is a young man in good health and CMV-seronegative. V usage is TRBV10-2 and J usage is TRBJ1-2, with 8 bases lining up with TRBD1. CDR3 region: CASSEGQGAYGYTF. The CDR3 DNA reads TGCGCCAGCAGTGAAGGGCAGGGGGCCTATGGCTACACCTTC.